These T cell receptor beta chains were read from a single sample in a study of T cells in Graves' hyperthyroidism and ophthalmopathy. Each CDR3 protein is one row after TCRdb ran MiXCR on the multiplex PCR reads. This table holds 450,000 to 550,000 distinct CDR3 sequences, roughly 24% found once. Sequencing was carried out using blood. These TCRs come from a woman between 25 and 40 years old with Graves' ophthalmopathy. CDR3s include the opening cysteine and the closing phenylalanine or tryptophan. Each record gives: J gene, clone size, V gene, D gene, CDR3 length, CDR3 DNA, CDR3 protein. The D gene is left open where the match is weak. Size is omitted from some rows. Given values are once, few, many or a class for expanded clones.

J: TRBJ2-7; size: .; V: TRBV28; D: .; length: 14; DNA: TGTGCCAGCCGGTCCTGGACGGACCAAAACGAGCAGTACTTC; CDR3: CASRSWTDQNEQYF
J: TRBJ2-5; size: few; V: TRBV5-4; D: .; length: 14; DNA: TGTGCCAGCAGCTTAGAAGGGGAGAGAAAGACCCAGTACTTC; CDR3: CASSLEGERKTQYF
J: TRBJ1-5; size: .; V: TRBV6-2/TRBV6-3; D: .; length: 15; DNA: TGTGCCAGCTCCCCAGAGCAGATTCTTAATCAGCCCCAGCATTTT; CDR3: CASSPEQILNQPQHF
J: TRBJ1-1; size: many; V: TRBV19; D: .; length: 13; DNA: TGTGCCAGTAGCAGGGAGGGAGGCGCTGAAGCTTTCTTT; CDR3: CASSREGGAEAFF
J: TRBJ1-2; size: many; V: TRBV20-1; D: .; length: 10; DNA: TGCAGTGCACCGCACTCTGGCTACACCTTC; CDR3: CSAPHSGYTF
J: TRBJ1-1; size: many; V: TRBV6-1; D: TRBD1; length: 15; DNA: TGTGCCAGCAGTGAACATAGAGACAGGGAGGCTGAAGCTTTCTTT; CDR3: CASSEHRDREAEAFF
J: TRBJ2-7; size: .; V: TRBV27; D: .; length: 14; DNA: TGTGCCAGCAAAATAGGAGGCGGGAACTACGAGCAGTACTTC; CDR3: CASKIGGGNYEQYF
J: TRBJ1-2; size: many; V: TRBV20-1; D: .; length: 12; DNA: TGCAGTGCTAGTCGGCAGCTCTATGGCTACACCTTC; CDR3: CSASRQLYGYTF
J: TRBJ1-2; size: many; V: TRBV2; D: .; length: 12; DNA: TGTGCCAGCGCAACACTTAACTATGGCTACACCTTC; CDR3: CASATLNYGYTF
J: TRBJ2-7; size: many; V: TRBV14; D: TRBD2; length: 12; DNA: TGTGCCAGCAGCCAACCGGGACTAGAGCAGTACTTC; CDR3: CASSQPGLEQYF
J: TRBJ2-5; size: many; V: TRBV13; D: .; length: 15; DNA: TGTGCCAGCAGCCGACGACAGCCCCTCCAAGAGACCCAGTACTTC; CDR3: CASSRRQPLQETQYF
J: TRBJ2-2; size: few; V: TRBV6-1; D: .; length: 15; DNA: TGTGCCAGCAGGGCCAGGTTGGAGAACACCGGGGGGCTGTTTTTT; CDR3: CASRARLENTGGLFF
J: TRBJ1-1; size: many; V: TRBV2; D: .; length: 14; DNA: TGTGCCAGCAGCGCCGGACAGTTCAACACTGAAGCTTTCTTT; CDR3: CASSAGQFNTEAFF
J: TRBJ2-5; size: .; V: TRBV12-3/TRBV12-4; D: TRBD1; length: 13; DNA: TGTGCCAGCCTCGGACAGGTCCGGGAGACCCAGTACTTC; CDR3: CASLGQVRETQYF
J: TRBJ1-1; size: .; V: TRBV29-1; D: TRBD1; length: 17; DNA: TGCAGCGTTGTTGGGGGGGGGACAGGCAAAACGAACACTGAAGCTTTCTTT; CDR3: CSVVGGGTGKTNTEAFF
J: TRBJ2-2; size: many; V: TRBV7-8; D: .; length: 16; DNA: TGTGCCAGCAGCCCACCCCGGACGGCGAACACCGGGGAGCTGTTTTTT; CDR3: CASSPPRTANTGELFF
J: TRBJ1-1; size: many; V: TRBV6-1; D: .; length: 15; DNA: TGTGCCAGCTTCCCCCCCGGGACACAGAACACTGAAGCTTTCTTT; CDR3: CASFPPGTQNTEAFF
J: TRBJ1-5; size: many; V: TRBV19; D: .; length: 15; DNA: TGTGCCAGTAAGCCGGGATTTTATAGCAATCAGCCCCAGCATTTT; CDR3: CASKPGFYSNQPQHF
J: TRBJ1-2; size: .; V: TRBV25-1; D: TRBD1; length: 13; DNA: TGTGCCAGCACCAGACAGGGGACCTATGGCTACACCTTC; CDR3: CASTRQGTYGYTF
J: TRBJ1-1; size: .; V: TRBV2; D: .; length: 12; DNA: TGTGCCAGCACCCATTGGGCCGGAGAAGCTTTCTTT; CDR3: CASTHWAGEAFF
J: TRBJ1-5; size: many; V: TRBV2; D: .; length: 13; DNA: TGTGCCAGCAGTGATTCCCCTGTAACGCCCCAGCATTTT; CDR3: CASSDSPVTPQHF
J: TRBJ1-2; size: .; V: TRBV28; D: .; length: 14; DNA: TGTGCCAGCAGTTTTTGGAGGTCCAACTATGGCTACACCTTC; CDR3: CASSFWRSNYGYTF
J: TRBJ2-1; size: .; V: TRBV20-1; D: TRBD2; length: 14; DNA: TGCAGTGCTAGTCTAGCGGGATCCTACAATGAGCAGTTCTTC; CDR3: CSASLAGSYNEQFF
J: TRBJ1-6; size: many; V: TRBV3-1; D: .; length: 14; DNA: TGTGCCAGCAGCCAAAATCGGGCAAATTCACCCCTCCACTTT; CDR3: CASSQNRANSPLHF